Sequencing of this T cell receptor (beta chain) was carried out in a study of blood T cell repertoires in COVID-19. Authors' data handling: Using reference gene primer amplification, nucleated cell counts were estimated. The method was immunoSEQ multiplex PCR; TCRdb's version includes in-frame clones alone and lacks a portion of them. The V and J calls and clone size were taken over from that table, and D and trimming were inferred from the DNA. The sample includes about 230,000 clones, about 87% of them seen just once. Trimming shortened V by 0 bases and J by 5 bases, and 15 bases separated the two germline ends. The CDR3 extends over 16 amino acids. Germline assignment: CDR1 MNHEY and CDR2 SVGEGT.

The chain uses TRBV6-2 or TRBV6-3 and TRBJ2-3; no clear D gene. The sequence came from a woman under 40 who had been exposed to COVID-19. Sequencing input: PBMCs or T cells enriched from blood (not recorded which). The CDR3 spells CASSYSSRTSEDTQYF. The CDR3, as DNA: TGTGCCAGCAGTTACTCGAGTAGAACGTCCGAAGATACGCAGTATTTT.